Shown below are 14 T cell receptor beta chains from a single sample sequenced in a study of blood T cell repertoires in COVID-19. The method was immunoSEQ multiplex PCR; TCRdb's version includes in-frame clones alone and lacks a portion of them. The top ten clones hold just under 3% of a sample with just under 90,000 clones, roughly 88% of them seen once. Sequences were obtained from peripheral blood. These receptors all come from an elderly woman with acute or convalescent COVID-19.

This sequence joins TRBV19 and TRBJ1-1; perhaps TRBD1 as D (6 bases). This CDR3 contains 14 residues. V was clipped by 7 bases and J by 0 bases, with 12 bases between them. Germline lookup yields CDR1 LNHDA and CDR2 SQIVND (reference sequence). The CDR3 loop reads CASKRTDMNTEAFF. CDR3 bases: TGTGCCAGTAAAAGGACAGACATGAACACTGAAGCTTTCTTT.

This rearrangement joins TRBV6-5 to TRBJ1-1; 10 bases line up with TRBD1. V dropped 0 bases and J dropped 1; count of bases not matched to a gene: 2. CDR1 and CDR2 (germline): MNHEY, SVGAGI. This CDR3 contains 16 residues. The DNA for the CDR3 is TGTGCCAGCAGTTACTCCCGGGACAGGGGGAACACTGAAGCTTTCTTT. Translated, it gives CASSYSRDRGNTEAFF.

The rearrangement joins TRBV6-6 to TRBJ1-2; 7 bases match TRBD1. V was pared by 7 bases and J by 8 bases, with 16 bases of the junction left unmatched. This CDR3 has 15 residues. Looked up from germline, CDR1 is MNHNY and CDR2 is SVGAGI (reference sequence). CDR3 nucleotides: TGTGCCAGCACTTCCTCGACAGGGCCCTTAAAGGGCTACACCTTC. It encodes CASTSSTGPLKGYTF.

The chain recombines TRBV2 with TRBJ1-2, with D maybe TRBD1 (6 bases). V was pared by 7 bases and J by 2 bases, with 17 bases between. This CDR3 comprises 15 residues. Germline CDR1 SNHLY, CDR2 FYNNEI. CDR3 sequence: CASTTGPQPNYGYTF. CDR3 nucleotide sequence: TGTGCCAGCACAACAGGGCCCCAACCCAACTATGGCTACACCTTC. Full variable domain (missing parts from reference TRBV2 and TRBJ1-2): EPEVTQTPSHQVTQMGQEVILRCVPISNHLYFYWYRQILGQKVEFLVSFYNNEISEKSEIFDDQFSVERPDGSNFTLKIRSTKLEDSAMYFCASTTGPQPNYGYTFGSGTRLTVV.

V gene TRBV2 combines with J gene TRBJ2-7; perhaps TRBD2 as D (5 bases). Per germline, CDR1 SNHLY and CDR2 FYNNEI. The ends were cut back, 4 bases at V and 3 bases at J, with 10 bases in the middle. The CDR3 is 13 residues long. The CDR3 DNA is TGTGCCAGCAGTGTCGTCGGGAACTACGAGCAGTACTTC. Its protein is CASSVVGNYEQYF.

The chain joins TRBV11-2 to TRBJ1-4, with TRBD1 matching over 7 bases. J lost 5 bases, V lost 5 bases, and 5 bases had no gene match. This CDR3 has 14 residues. Germline CDR1 reads SGHAT; CDR2 reads FQNNGV. The CDR3 protein is CASSPGQINEKLFF. The CDR3 DNA follows: TGTGCCAGCAGCCCGGGACAGATAAATGAAAAACTGTTTTTT.

The chain employs TRBV5-6 and TRBJ2-7, with TRBD2 as a possible D gene (5 bases). Per germline, CDR1 SGHDT and CDR2 YYEEEE. Trimming shortened V by 2 bases and J by 2 bases, and 11 bases separated the two germline ends. The CDR3 is 14 residues long. DNA of the CDR3: TGTGCCAGCAGCTTCTCATCCGGGACCTACGAGCAGTACTTC. It yields the protein CASSFSSGTYEQYF. The whole variable domain, filled in from reference TRBV5-6 and TRBJ2-7, reads DAGVTQSPTHLIKTRGQQVTLRCSPKSGHDTVSWYQQALGQGPQFIFQYYEEEERQRGNFPDRFSGHQFPNYSSELNVNALLLGDSALYLCASSFSSGTYEQYFGPGTRLTVT.

The chain uses TRBV11-2 and TRBJ2-1; D possibly corresponds to TRBD1 (6 bases). This CDR3 is 15 amino acids long. V lost 1 base and J 7 bases, leaving 14 bases between the germline ends. Germline-derived CDR1 and CDR2 are SGHAT and FQNNGV. The CDR3: CASSLAGHGLNEQFF. CDR3 bases: TGTGCCAGCAGCTTAGCGGGACACGGTTTAAATGAGCAGTTCTTC.

This chain uses TRBV27 with TRBJ1-1; 7 nucleotides agree with TRBD1. CDR3 length equals 15 residues. Germline V gene data show CDR1 as MNHEY and CDR2 as SMNVEV (reference sequence). Trimming took 6 bases from V and 5 from J; bases not matched to a gene: 12. CDR3 sequence: CASRIWQGVETEAFF. In DNA form, the CDR3 reads TGTGCCAGCAGAATCTGGCAGGGGGTAGAAACTGAAGCTTTCTTT.

CDR3 protein: CASSWQGGEGYEQYF. In DNA form, the CDR3 reads TGTGCCAGCAGCTGGCAGGGTGGAGAAGGTTACGAGCAGTACTTC. This chain connects TRBV11-3 to TRBJ2-7; D might be TRBD1 (5 bases). Germline CDR1 SGHNT, CDR2 YENEEA. V was shortened by 4 bases and J by 4 bases, with 17 bases between the two germline ends. The length of the CDR3 is 15 residues.

This clone was seen a single time. The chain combines TRBV7-8 with TRBJ1-3; D is perhaps TRBD1 (5 bases). The ends were cut back, 6 bases at V and 0 bases at J, with 9 bases in the middle. CDR1 is SGHVS and CDR2 is FQNEAQ in the germline V gene. The CDR3 is made up of 14 amino acids. The CDR3 DNA follows: TGTGCCAGCAGACTACAGGACTCTGGAAACACCATATATTTT. This codes for CASRLQDSGNTIYF. Combining the CDR3 with reference TRBV7-8 and TRBJ1-3 gives the whole variable domain GAGVSQSPRYKVAKRGQDVALRCDPISGHVSLFWYQQALGQGPEFLTYFQNEAQLDKSGLPSDRFFAERPEGSVSTLKIQRTQQEDSAVYLCASRLQDSGNTIYFGEGSWLTVV.

The chain is built from TRBV7-3 and TRBJ2-3; maybe TRBD2 (5 bases). V gave up 2 bases and J gave up 0 bases, with 9 bases separating them. Germline lookup yields CDR1 SGHTA and CDR2 FQGTGA. The CDR3 extends over 15 amino acids. The DNA for the CDR3 is TGTGCCAGCAGCTTACTGGGCGGGAGCACAGATACGCAGTATTTT. Translating it yields CASSLLGGSTDTQYF.

Of note for this clone: The junction departs from germline at one end; a sequencing error may be responsible. The chain has TRBV19 and TRBJ1-3; no clear D gene. CDR3 length equals 13 residues. From germline, CDR1 is LNHDA and CDR2 SQIVND (reference sequence). This chain's CDR3 is CASSEGAGNTIYF. The CDR3 DNA is TGTGCCAGTAGTGAGGGTGCTGGCAACACCATATATTTT.

In this sample, this clone turned up a few times. The rearrangement links TRBV6-5 to TRBJ2-1; 9 nucleotides agree with TRBD2. The CDR3 length is 14 residues. Germline CDR1 MNHEY, CDR2 SVGAGI. Germline trimming cut 6 bases from V and 6 bases from J; bases unmatched to any gene: 6. The CDR3 sequence: CASRWGGRGNEQFF. The CDR3 coding sequence is TGTGCCAGCAGATGGGGCGGGAGGGGCAATGAGCAGTTCTTC.